This is a list of T cell receptor beta chains from one sample in a study of early T cells in non-severe SARS-CoV-2 infection. From the 5' RACE reads, TCRdb called clonotypes with MiXCR, one entry per CDR3 protein. This table has about 32,000 distinct CDR3 sequences, around 4.5% appearing once. The sequenced sample consisted of whole blood. These receptor sequences come from an adult who was a healthcare worker with PCR-confirmed SARS-CoV-2 infection or an uninfected control (not recorded which). Both conserved end residues are part of each CDR3. Each record gives: clone size, D gene, J gene, V gene, CDR3 DNA, CDR3 protein. D genes are given only for firm matches. Size is omitted from some rows. Given values are once, few, many or a class for expanded clones.

many,TRBD2,TRBJ2-1,TRBV10-3,TGTGCCATCAGTGAGCCGGGACTAGCGGACCTCAATGAGCAGTTCTTC,CAISEPGLADLNEQFF
many,-,TRBJ2-6,TRBV27,TGTGCCAGCAGTTTATCCCCCCTCGCCGGGGCCAACGTCCTGACTTTC,CASSLSPLAGANVLTF
few,-,TRBJ2-2,TRBV6-2/TRBV6-3,TGTGCCAGCAGTTACTCAAGGGACATTCCCGGGGAGCTGTTTTTT,CASSYSRDIPGELFF
-,-,TRBJ1-3,TRBV2,TGTGCCAGCAGGGAGGGGAGCGCTGAAAACACCATATATTTT,CASREGSAENTIYF
many,-,TRBJ2-3,TRBV20-1,TGCAGTGCTAGAGATCACAGGACGACAGATACGCAGTATTTT,CSARDHRTTDTQYF
many,-,TRBJ2-5,TRBV12-3/TRBV12-4,TGTGCCAGCAGTTTATCCGGGGTGGAGACCCAGTACTTC,CASSLSGVETQYF
many,-,TRBJ2-2,TRBV5-4,TGTGCCAGCAGCTTGGTAGGGAATCTAAACACCGGGGAGCTGTTTTTT,CASSLVGNLNTGELFF
many,TRBD1,TRBJ2-7,TRBV18,TGTGCCAGCTCACCTAACGGACAGGGGCCAGTCTACGAGCAGTACTTC,CASSPNGQGPVYEQYF
many,-,TRBJ1-2,TRBV7-9,TGTGCCAGCAGCTTAGGGACGGGGGATAACTATGGCTACACCTTC,CASSLGTGDNYGYTF
few,TRBD2,TRBJ2-5,TRBV3-1,TGTGCCAGCAGCCAACTTTTTTCACCGGGACTAGCAGGAGAGACCCAGTACTTC,CASSQLFSPGLAGETQYF
many,-,TRBJ2-5,TRBV29-1,TGCAGCGTTGAACTGGGGGCGGGTGAGACCCAGTACTTC,CSVELGAGETQYF
many,-,TRBJ2-5,TRBV10-2,TGCGCCAGCAGCGGCGGAGAGACCCAGTACTTC,CASSGGETQYF
many,-,TRBJ2-7,TRBV4-3,TGCGCCAGCAGCCAAGGATATGAGGGGGGTGTGTACGAGCAGTACTTC,CASSQGYEGGVYEQYF
many,-,TRBJ2-2,TRBV20-1,TGCAGTGCTAGAACTACTCCAACCGGGGAGCTGTTTTTT,CSARTTPTGELFF
many,TRBD2,TRBJ2-3,TRBV5-4,TGTGCCAGTAGAGGGACTAGCGGAGCTCTGACAGATACGCAGTATTTT,CASRGTSGALTDTQYF
many,-,TRBJ1-1,TRBV4-1,TGCGCCAGCAGCCAAGTAGTGGGCCTGAACACTGAAGCTTTCTTT,CASSQVVGLNTEAFF
many,-,TRBJ2-5,TRBV3-1,TGTGCCAGCAGCTTGACGGACCGAGAGACCCAGTACTTC,CASSLTDRETQYF
many,-,TRBJ2-5,TRBV7-6,TGTGCCAGCAGTTCCGGACAGTCGTACCAAGAGACCCAGTACTTC,CASSSGQSYQETQYF
-,TRBD1,TRBJ2-5,TRBV20-1,TGCAGTCCTAAAGGGGGCGCAGAGACCCAGTACTTC,CSPKGGAETQYF